The rows below give T cell receptor beta chains drawn from one sample of a study of shared clonotypes between healthy human individuals. Some clones are missing from TCRdb's copy, which holds only in-frame ones; the method was immunoSEQ multiplex PCR. The data show approximately 2.3 million clones, approximately 93% seen once. Sequences were obtained from naive CD4+ T cells from PBMCs. The receptors were gathered from a man aged 18 to 30 in good health. Some clones in this sample may be carry-over from other donors' samples. The CDR3 runs from the conserved cysteine through the conserved F or W. Each record gives: CDR3 protein, CDR3 DNA, CDR3 length, J gene, D gene, clone size, V gene. D genes are given only for firm matches. Rows give clone size only sometimes, using once, few, many, or a class for an expanded clone.

CASTTSGANTGELFF TGTGCCAGCACTACTAGCGGAGCGAACACCGGGGAGCTGTTTTTT 15 TRBJ2-2 TRBD2 NA TRBV7-9
CAWSGPGQGFQPQHF TGTGCCTGGAGTGGACCGGGACAGGGGTTTCAGCCCCAGCATTTT 15 TRBJ1-5 TRBD1 NA TRBV30
CAISESHSSSYEQYF TGTGCCATCAGTGAGTCCCACTCAAGCTCCTACGAGCAGTACTTC 15 TRBJ2-7 NA NA TRBV10-3
CASSAQAKNIQYF TGTGCCAGCAGTGCCCAGGCCAAAAACATTCAGTACTTC 13 TRBJ2-4 NA NA TRBV2
CASREVWGLTYNEQFF TGTGCCAGCAGGGAAGTTTGGGGCCTCACCTACAATGAGCAGTTCTTC 16 TRBJ2-1 NA NA TRBV27
CASSGPAGWEDTQYF TGTGCCAGCAGCGGACCGGCGGGGTGGGAAGATACGCAGTATTTT 15 TRBJ2-3 NA NA TRBV5-5
CASSDDMADEQYF TGTGCCAGCAGTGATGATATGGCAGACGAGCAGTACTTC 13 TRBJ2-7 NA once TRBV2
CASSLDDKRRRNNEQFF TGTGCCAGCAGCTTAGACGACAAGCGGAGGCGAAACAATGAGCAGTTCTTC 17 TRBJ2-1 NA NA TRBV11-2
CASTSGQTYEQYF TGTGCCAGCACATCCGGACAGACCTACGAGCAGTACTTC 13 TRBJ2-7 NA NA TRBV6-1
CASSVEVTPRVNEKLFF TGTGCCAGCAGCGTAGAAGTAACCCCGAGGGTTAATGAAAAACTGTTTTTT 17 TRBJ1-4 NA NA TRBV9
CASSYADRAYEQYF TGTGCCAGCAGTTACGCCGACAGAGCCTACGAGCAGTACTTC 14 TRBJ2-7 NA NA TRBV6-5
CASSVLNGASGYTF TGTGCCAGCAGCGTACTCAACGGGGCGAGCGGCTACACCTTC 14 TRBJ1-2 NA NA TRBV9
CASSQPGRGSYEQYF TGTGCCAGCAGTCAACCGGGACGGGGAAGCTACGAGCAGTACTTC 15 TRBJ2-7 NA NA TRBV2
CASSIDIFDGYTF TGTGCCAGTAGTATAGATATTTTCGATGGCTACACCTTC 13 TRBJ1-2 NA NA TRBV19
CASSQAPGLGSYEQYF TGTGCCAGCAGCCAAGCACCGGGACTAGGGTCCTACGAGCAGTACTTC 16 TRBJ2-7 TRBD2 NA TRBV4-2
CASSDPGQGSFGELFF TGTGCCAGCAGTGATCCGGGACAGGGCTCGTTCGGGGAGCTGTTTTTT 16 TRBJ2-2 TRBD1 NA TRBV25-1
CASSRTEQETQYF TGTGCCAGCAGCCGGACTGAACAAGAGACCCAGTACTTC 13 TRBJ2-5 NA NA TRBV5-4
CASIKEGLAAQSSYEQYF TGTGCCAGCATCAAAGAGGGACTAGCGGCCCAAAGCTCCTACGAGCAGTACTTC 18 TRBJ2-7 TRBD2 NA TRBV28
CASSDSARELFF TGTGCCAGCAGTGATTCGGCCCGGGAGCTGTTTTTT 12 TRBJ2-2 NA NA TRBV6-1
CASSPGAAGEQYF TGTGCCAGCAGTCCCGGGGCAGCGGGCGAGCAGTACTTC 13 TRBJ2-7 NA NA TRBV7-9
CASSRASINTGELFF TGTGCCAGCAGTCGAGCGTCCATTAACACCGGGGAGCTGTTTTTT 15 TRBJ2-2 NA once TRBV6-5
CASSLGQDHQPQHF TGCGCCAGCAGCTTGGGACAGGATCACCAGCCCCAGCATTTT 14 TRBJ1-5 NA NA TRBV5-1
CASSLGGHEQFF TGCGCCAGCAGCTTGGGAGGCCATGAGCAGTTCTTC 12 TRBJ2-1 NA once TRBV5-1
CASGRQGNGNQPQHF TGTGCCAGCGGAAGACAGGGTAATGGCAATCAGCCCCAGCATTTT 15 TRBJ1-5 TRBD1 NA TRBV28